What follows are 5 T cell receptor beta chains derived from one specimen sequenced in a study of blood T cells in healthy people across ages (dated by TCRdb to between 2014 and 2017). Receptors were amplified or captured by 5' RACE. Sequencing used an Illumina HiSeq 2500. A second roughly 6 to 12 cycle PCR used a sample-barcoded 5' primer and a J-beta primer mix. In-frame beta chains were kept once TCRdb had trimmed the public reads at Q25 with fastp and called clones with MiXCR. For every CDR3 protein sequence, its rows merge into one entry that carries the most common genes and DNA. The sample table holds 1.6 million or so distinct CDR3 sequences, of which approximately 32% were seen once. The ten most abundant clones make up approximately 10% of the sample. Sample: blood. These receptors originate from a woman aged 25 to 45 in good health.

This clonotype was seen only a few times. The chain uses TRBV10-3 and TRBJ2-7; 9 positions match TRBD2. The CDR3 is 17 amino acids. Trimming at V came to 2 bases and at J to 0 bases, leaving 8 bases not matched to a gene. CDR1 and CDR2 from the germline V gene are ENHRY and SYGVKD. The CDR3 here is CAISETASGTGSYEQYF. The CDR3 DNA reads TGTGCCATCAGTGAGACGGCTAGCGGGACCGGCTCCTACGAGCAGTACTTC.

The chain recombines TRBV5-4 with TRBJ2-5; D gene unclear. V dropped 4 bases and J dropped 5 bases, with 12 bases sitting between them. The V gene's germline CDR1 is SGHNT and CDR2 YYREEE (reference sequence). The CDR3 sequence is 13 residues long. CDR3 sequence: CASSAAESETQYF. In DNA form, the CDR3 reads TGTGCCAGCAGCGCGGCAGAGTCCGAGACCCAGTACTTC.

On this clonotype itself: The junction shows a germline mismatch at one end, possibly a read error. The chain combines TRBV6-6 with TRBJ1-2; 7 nucleotides line up with TRBD1. In germline, CDR1 is MNHNY, CDR2 SVGAGI (reference sequence). This CDR3 comprises 16 residues. The CDR3: CASSKTTGYFDYGNTF. DNA of the CDR3: TGTGCCAGCAGTAAGACGACAGGGTATTTCGACTATGGCAACACCTTC.

In its sample, this clonotype was seen a few times. The chain joins TRBV20-1 to TRBJ2-3, with 7 bases lining up with TRBD2. The CDR3 is made up of 14 amino acids. CDR1 is DFQATT and CDR2 is SNEGSKA in the germline V gene (reference sequence). The ends lost 0 bases at V and 4 bases at J; junction bases unmatched: 4. CDR3 in DNA: TGCAGTGCTAGAGATCGAGCGGGGCCAGATACGCAGTATTTT. Residues: CSARDRAGPDTQYF.

The table lists this clonotype with a few counts. V is TRBV4-2 and J is TRBJ2-5, with D tentatively TRBD1 (5 bases). The CDR3 covers 16 residues. CDR1 is LGHNA and CDR2 is YNFKEQ in the germline V gene. V was trimmed by 0 bases and J by 3 bases, leaving 14 bases between them. Written as DNA, the CDR3 is TGTGCCAGCAGCCAAGATTATCGGCAGGGAAAAGAGACCCAGTACTTC. It is translated as CASSQDYRQGKETQYF.